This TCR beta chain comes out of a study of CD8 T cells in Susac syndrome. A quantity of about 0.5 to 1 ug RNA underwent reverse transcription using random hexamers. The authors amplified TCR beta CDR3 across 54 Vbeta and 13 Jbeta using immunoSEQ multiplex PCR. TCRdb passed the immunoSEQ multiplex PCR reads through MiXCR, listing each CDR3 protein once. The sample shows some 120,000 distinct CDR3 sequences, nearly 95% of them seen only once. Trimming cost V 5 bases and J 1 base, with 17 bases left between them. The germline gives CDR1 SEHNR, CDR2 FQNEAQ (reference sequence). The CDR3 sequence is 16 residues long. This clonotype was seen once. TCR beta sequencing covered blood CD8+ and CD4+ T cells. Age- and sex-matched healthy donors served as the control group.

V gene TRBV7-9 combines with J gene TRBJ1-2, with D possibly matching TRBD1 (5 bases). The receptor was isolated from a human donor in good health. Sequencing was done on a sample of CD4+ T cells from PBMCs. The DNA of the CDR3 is TGTGCCAGCAGCATCAATCGGGACGGTTATAACTATGGCTACACCTTC. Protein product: CASSINRDGYNYGYTF.